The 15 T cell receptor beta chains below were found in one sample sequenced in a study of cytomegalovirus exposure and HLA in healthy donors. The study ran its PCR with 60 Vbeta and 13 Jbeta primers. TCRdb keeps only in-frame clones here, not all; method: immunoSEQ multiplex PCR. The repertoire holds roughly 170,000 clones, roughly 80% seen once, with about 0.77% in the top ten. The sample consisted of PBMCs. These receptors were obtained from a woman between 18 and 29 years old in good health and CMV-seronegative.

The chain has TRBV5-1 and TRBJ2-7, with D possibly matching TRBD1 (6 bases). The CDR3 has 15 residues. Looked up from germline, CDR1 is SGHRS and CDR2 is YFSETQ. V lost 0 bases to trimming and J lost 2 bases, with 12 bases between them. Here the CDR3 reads CASSLVAGAAYEQYF. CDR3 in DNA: TGCGCCAGCAGCTTGGTTGCAGGGGCAGCCTACGAGCAGTACTTC.

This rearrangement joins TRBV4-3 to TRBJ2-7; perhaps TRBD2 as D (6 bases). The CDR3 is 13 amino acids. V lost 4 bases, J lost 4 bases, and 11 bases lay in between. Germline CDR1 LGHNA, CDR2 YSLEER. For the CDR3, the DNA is TGCGCCAGCAGCCGCGGACTACAATACGAGCAGTACTTC. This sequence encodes CASSRGLQYEQYF.

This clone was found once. The CDR3 nucleotides are TGTGCCAGCACCAGGGATGGATACAATGAGCAGTTCTTC. Translation: CASTRDGYNEQFF. V gene TRBV21-1 combines with J gene TRBJ2-1; the DNA was not used to check the table's D call, TRBD1. TRBV21-1 is a pseudogene segment. This CDR3 comprises 13 residues.

The CDR3 protein is CSGRTGAGEKLFF. The CDR3 region has the DNA TGCAGCGGGAGGACAGGGGCAGGGGAAAAACTGTTTTTT. V usage is TRBV29-1 and J usage is TRBJ1-4, with 9 bases lining up with TRBD1. The CDR3 length is 13 residues. Per the germline V gene, CDR1 is SQVTM and CDR2 is ANQGSEA. V lost 7 bases and J lost 8; bases outside the gene matches: 8.

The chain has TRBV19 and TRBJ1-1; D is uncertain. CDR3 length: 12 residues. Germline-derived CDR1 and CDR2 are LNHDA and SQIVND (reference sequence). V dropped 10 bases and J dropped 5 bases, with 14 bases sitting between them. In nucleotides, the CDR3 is TGTGCCACCCCTCAAATGCGGACTGAAGCTTTCTTT. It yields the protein CATPQMRTEAFF.

CDR3 bases: TGCGCCAGCAGCTTGGACACCAGCTCCTACAATGAGCAGTTCTTC. This encodes CASSLDTSSYNEQFF. V gene TRBV5-1 combines with J gene TRBJ2-1; D is undetermined. Trimming removed 0 bases from V and 0 bases from J, with 7 bases in between. The CDR3 spans 15 residues. Germline assignment: CDR1 SGHRS and CDR2 YFSETQ.

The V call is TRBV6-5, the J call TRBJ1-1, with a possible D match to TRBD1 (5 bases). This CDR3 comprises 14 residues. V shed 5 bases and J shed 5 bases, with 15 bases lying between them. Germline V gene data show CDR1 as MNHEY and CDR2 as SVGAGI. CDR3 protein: CASSRGTRGTEAFF. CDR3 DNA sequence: TGTGCCAGCAGTCGAGGCACCCGGGGGACTGAAGCTTTCTTT.

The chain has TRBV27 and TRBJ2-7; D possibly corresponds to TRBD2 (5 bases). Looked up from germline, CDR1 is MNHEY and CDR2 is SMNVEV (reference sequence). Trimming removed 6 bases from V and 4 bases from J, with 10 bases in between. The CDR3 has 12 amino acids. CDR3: CASSSGEYEQYF. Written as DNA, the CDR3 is TGTGCCAGCAGCAGCGGTGAATACGAGCAGTACTTC.

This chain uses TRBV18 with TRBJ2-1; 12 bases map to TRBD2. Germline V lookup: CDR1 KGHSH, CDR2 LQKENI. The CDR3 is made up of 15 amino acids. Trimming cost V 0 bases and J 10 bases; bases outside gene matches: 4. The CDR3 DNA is TGTGCCAGCTCACCACCGCTAGCGGGAGGGAACGAGCAGTTCTTC. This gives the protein CASSPPLAGGNEQFF.

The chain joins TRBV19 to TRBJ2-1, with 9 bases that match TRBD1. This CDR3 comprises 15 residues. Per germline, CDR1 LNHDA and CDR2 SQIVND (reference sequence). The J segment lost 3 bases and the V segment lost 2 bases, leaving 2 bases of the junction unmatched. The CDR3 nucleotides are TGTGCCAGTAGTATACGACAGGGGGTCTACAATGAGCAGTTCTTC. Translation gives CASSIRQGVYNEQFF.

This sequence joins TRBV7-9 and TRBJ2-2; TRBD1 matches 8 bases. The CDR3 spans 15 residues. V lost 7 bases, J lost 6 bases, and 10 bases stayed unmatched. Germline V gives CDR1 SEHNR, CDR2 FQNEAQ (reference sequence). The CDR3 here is CASIVDRGNSGELFF. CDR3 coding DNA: TGTGCCAGCATCGTAGACAGGGGCAACTCCGGGGAGCTGTTTTTT.

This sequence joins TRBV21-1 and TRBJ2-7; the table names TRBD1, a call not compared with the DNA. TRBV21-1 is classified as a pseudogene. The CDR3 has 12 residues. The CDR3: CASSRAVHEQYF. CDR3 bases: TGTGCCAGCAGCAGGGCAGTACACGAGCAGTACTTC.

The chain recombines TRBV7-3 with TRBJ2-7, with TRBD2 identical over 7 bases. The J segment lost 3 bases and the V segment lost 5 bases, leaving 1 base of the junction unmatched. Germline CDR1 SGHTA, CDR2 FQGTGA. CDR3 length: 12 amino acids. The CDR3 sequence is CASSGGDYEQYF. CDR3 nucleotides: TGTGCCAGCAGCGGGGGGGACTACGAGCAGTACTTC.

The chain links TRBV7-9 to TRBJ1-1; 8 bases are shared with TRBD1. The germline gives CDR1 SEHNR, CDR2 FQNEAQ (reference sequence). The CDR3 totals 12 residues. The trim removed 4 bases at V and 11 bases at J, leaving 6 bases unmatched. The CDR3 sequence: CASSYDRGMAFF. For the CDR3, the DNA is TGTGCCAGCAGCTACGACAGGGGTATGGCTTTCTTT.

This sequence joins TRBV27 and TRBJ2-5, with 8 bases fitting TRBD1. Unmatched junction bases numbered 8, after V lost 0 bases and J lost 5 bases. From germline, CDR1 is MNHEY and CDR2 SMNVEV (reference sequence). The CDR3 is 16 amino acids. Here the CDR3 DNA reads TGTGCCAGCAGTTTATCGATGCAGGGGGCGATGGAGACCCAGTACTTC. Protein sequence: CASSLSMQGAMETQYF.